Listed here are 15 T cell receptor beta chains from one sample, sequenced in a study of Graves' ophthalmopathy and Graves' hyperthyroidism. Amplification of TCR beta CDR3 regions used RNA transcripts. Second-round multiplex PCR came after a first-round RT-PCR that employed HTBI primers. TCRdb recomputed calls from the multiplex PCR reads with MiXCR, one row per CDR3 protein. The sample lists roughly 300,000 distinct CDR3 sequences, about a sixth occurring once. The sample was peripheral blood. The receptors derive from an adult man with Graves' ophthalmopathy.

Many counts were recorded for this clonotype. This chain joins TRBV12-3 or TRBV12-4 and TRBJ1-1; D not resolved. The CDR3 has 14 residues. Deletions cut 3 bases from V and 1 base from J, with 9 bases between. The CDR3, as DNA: TGTGCCAGCAGTTTGGGTTCCGCGAACACTGAAGCTTTCTTT. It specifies CASSLGSANTEAFF.

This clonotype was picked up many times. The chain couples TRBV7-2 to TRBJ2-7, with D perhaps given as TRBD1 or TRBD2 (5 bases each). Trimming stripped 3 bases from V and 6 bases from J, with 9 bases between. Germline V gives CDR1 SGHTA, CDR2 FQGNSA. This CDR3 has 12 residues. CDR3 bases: TGTGCCAGCAGCTTCGGGGCAGGCGAGCAGTACTTC. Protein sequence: CASSFGAGEQYF. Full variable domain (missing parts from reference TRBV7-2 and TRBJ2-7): GAGVSQSPSNKVTEKGKDVELRCDPISGHTALYWYRQSLGQGLEFLIYFQGNSAPDKSGLPSDRFSAERTGGSVSTLTIQRTQQEDSAVYLCASSFGAGEQYFGPGTRLTVT.

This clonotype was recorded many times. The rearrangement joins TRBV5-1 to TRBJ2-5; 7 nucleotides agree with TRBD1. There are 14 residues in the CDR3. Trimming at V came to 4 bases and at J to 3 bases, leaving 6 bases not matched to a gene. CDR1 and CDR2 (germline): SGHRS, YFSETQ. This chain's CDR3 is CASSTGTVEETQYF. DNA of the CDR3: TGCGCCAGCAGCACCGGGACAGTAGAAGAGACCCAGTACTTC.

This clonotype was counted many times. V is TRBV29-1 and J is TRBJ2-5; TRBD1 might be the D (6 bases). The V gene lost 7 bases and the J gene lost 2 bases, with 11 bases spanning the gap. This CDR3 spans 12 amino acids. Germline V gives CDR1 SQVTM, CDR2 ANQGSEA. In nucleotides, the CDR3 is TGCAGCGGGACAGAAAAACAAGAGACCCAGTACTTC. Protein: CSGTEKQETQYF.

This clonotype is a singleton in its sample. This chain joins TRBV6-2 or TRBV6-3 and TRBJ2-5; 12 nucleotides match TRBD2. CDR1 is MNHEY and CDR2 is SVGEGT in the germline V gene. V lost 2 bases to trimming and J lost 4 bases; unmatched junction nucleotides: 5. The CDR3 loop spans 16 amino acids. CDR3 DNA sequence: TGTGCCAGCAGTTACGGGACTAGCGGGCGAGCAGAGACCCAGTACTTC. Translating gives CASSYGTSGRAETQYF.

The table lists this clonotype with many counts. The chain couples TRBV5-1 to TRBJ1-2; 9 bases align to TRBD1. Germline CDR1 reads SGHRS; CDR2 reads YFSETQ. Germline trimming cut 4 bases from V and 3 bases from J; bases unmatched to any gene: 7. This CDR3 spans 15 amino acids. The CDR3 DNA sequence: TGCGCCAGCAGCCATGGACAGGGGCCCTACTATGGCTACACCTTC. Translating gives CASSHGQGPYYGYTF.

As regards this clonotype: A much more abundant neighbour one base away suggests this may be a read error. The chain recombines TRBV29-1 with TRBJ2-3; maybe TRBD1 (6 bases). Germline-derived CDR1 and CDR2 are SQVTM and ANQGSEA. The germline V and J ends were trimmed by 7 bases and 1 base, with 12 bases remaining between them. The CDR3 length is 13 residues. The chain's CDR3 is CSADRRGTDTQYF. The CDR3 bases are TGCAGCGCCGACAGGAGAGGCACAGATACGCAGTATTTT.

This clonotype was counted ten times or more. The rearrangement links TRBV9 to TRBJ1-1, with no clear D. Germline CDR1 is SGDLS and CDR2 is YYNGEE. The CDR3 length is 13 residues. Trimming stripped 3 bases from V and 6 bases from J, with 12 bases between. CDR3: CASSDPPAPEAFF. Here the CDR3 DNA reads TGTGCCAGCAGCGATCCTCCAGCTCCTGAAGCTTTCTTT.

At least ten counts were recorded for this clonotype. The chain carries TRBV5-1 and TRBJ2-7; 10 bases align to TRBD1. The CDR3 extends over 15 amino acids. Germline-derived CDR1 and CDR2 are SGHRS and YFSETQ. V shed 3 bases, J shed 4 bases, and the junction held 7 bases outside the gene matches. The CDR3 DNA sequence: TGCGCCAGCAGCTCCGGGACAGGGGTAAGGTACGAGCAGTACTTC. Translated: CASSSGTGVRYEQYF.

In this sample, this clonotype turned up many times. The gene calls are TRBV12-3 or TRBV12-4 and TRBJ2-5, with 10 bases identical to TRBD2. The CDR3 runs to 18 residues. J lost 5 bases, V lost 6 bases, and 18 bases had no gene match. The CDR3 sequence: CASSLVGSGRYLYETQYF. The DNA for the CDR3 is TGTGCCAGCAGCCTTGTGGGTAGCGGGAGGTACTTGTACGAGACCCAGTACTTC.

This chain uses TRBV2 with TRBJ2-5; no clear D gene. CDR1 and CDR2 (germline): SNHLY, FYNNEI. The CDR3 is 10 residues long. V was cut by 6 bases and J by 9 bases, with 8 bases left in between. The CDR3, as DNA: TGTGCCAGCAGGCAGGCCGCCCAGTACTTC. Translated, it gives CASRQAAQYF.

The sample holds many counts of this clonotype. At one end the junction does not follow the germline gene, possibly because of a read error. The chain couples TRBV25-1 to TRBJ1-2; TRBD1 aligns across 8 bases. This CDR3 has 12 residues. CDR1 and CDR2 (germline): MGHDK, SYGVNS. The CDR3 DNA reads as TGTGCCAACAGTATACAGGGGGATGGCTACACCTTC. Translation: CANSIQGDGYTF.

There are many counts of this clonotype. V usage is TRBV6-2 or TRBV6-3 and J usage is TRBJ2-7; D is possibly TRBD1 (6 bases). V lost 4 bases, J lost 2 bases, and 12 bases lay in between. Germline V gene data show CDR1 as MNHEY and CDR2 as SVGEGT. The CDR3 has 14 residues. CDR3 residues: CASSSQGPAYEQYF. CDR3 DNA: TGTGCCAGCAGTTCCCAGGGGCCGGCCTACGAGCAGTACTTC.

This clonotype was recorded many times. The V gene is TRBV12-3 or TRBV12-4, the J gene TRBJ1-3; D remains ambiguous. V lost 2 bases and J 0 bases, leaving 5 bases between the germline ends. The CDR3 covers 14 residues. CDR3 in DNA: TGTGCCAGCAGTTTAAGCCTCTCTGGAAACACCATATATTTT. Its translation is CASSLSLSGNTIYF.

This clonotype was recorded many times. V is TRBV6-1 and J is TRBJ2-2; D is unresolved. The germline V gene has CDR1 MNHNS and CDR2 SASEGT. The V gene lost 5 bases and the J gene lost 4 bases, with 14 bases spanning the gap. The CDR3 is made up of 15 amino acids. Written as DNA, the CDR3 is TGTGCCAGCAGTCGCCTGGGGTCGGGCACCGGGGAGCTGTTTTTT. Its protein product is CASSRLGSGTGELFF.